This entry describes one T cell receptor beta chain. The entry originates in a study of cytomegalovirus exposure and HLA in healthy donors. It was with 60 Vbeta and 13 Jbeta primers that the PCR ran. Data came from immunoSEQ multiplex PCR; TCRdb stores just in-frame clones and leaves some out. The table includes about 120,000 clones, 60% to 85% detected once. Sequencing input: PBMCs. This clonotype was sampled from a middle-aged woman in good health and CMV-seropositive.

In DNA form, the CDR3 reads TGCGCCAGCAGCTTGCAAGTACAGCCGTCCTACGAGCAGTACTTC. Residues: CASSLQVQPSYEQYF. J is TRBJ2-7 and V is TRBV5-1, with unresolved D. Per the germline V gene, CDR1 is SGHRS and CDR2 is YFSETQ. The CDR3 is 15 residues long. V dropped 1 base and J dropped 1 base, with 12 bases sitting between them.